Reported below is one T cell receptor beta chain. With a J-beta primer mix and a sample-barcoded 5' primer, a second PCR ran about 7 to 12 cycles. A template-switch adaptor containing 12 random nucleotides labeled each cDNA molecule. MiXCR, applied by TCRdb to the 5' RACE reads, yields one record per CDR3 protein. The sample has roughly 860,000 distinct CDR3 sequences, 62% seen once. The individuals who served as donors were healthy Caucasians living in Russia, aged about 6 to 95. No fewer than 6 million PBMCs went into each sample. The germline CDR1 and CDR2 sequences are LGHDT and YNNKEL (reference sequence). The ends were cut back, 0 bases at V and 4 bases at J, with 11 bases in the middle. The CDR3 is 15 amino acids. The entry originates in a study of blood T cells in healthy people across ages.

The clonotype was recovered from a man aged 30 to 39 in good health. The genes are TRBV3-1 and TRBJ2-3, with unresolved D. The sequenced sample consisted of blood. The CDR3 spells CASSQEKASSDTQYF. The CDR3 DNA is TGTGCCAGCAGCCAAGAGAAGGCCTCATCAGATACGCAGTATTTT.